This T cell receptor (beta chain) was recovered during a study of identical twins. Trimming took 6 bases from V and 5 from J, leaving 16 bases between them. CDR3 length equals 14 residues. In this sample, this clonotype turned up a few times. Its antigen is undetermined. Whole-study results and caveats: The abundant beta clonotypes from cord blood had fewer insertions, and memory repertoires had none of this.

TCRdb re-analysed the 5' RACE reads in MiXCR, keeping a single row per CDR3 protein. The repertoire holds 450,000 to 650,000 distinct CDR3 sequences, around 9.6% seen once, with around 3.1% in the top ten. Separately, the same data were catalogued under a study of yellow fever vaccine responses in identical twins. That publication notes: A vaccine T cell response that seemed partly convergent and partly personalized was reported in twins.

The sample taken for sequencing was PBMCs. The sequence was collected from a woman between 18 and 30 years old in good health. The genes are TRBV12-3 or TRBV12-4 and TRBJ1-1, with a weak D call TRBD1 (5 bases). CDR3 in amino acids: CASSATGTFTEAFF. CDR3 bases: TGTGCCAGCAGCGCCACTGGGACTTTTACTGAAGCTTTCTTT.